These T cell receptor beta chains were read from a single sample in a study of T cell repertoires in cytomegalovirus infection. TCRdb ran MiXCR on the reads and lists one entry per CDR3 protein. This table holds fewer than 550,000 distinct CDR3 sequences, approximately 16% found once. The sequencing input was CD8+ T cells from PBMCs. These receptors originate from a human donor in good health (CMV status not recorded). Some clones in this sample may be carry-over from other donors' samples. The CDR3 runs from the conserved cysteine through the conserved F or W. The order of the fields is D gene, clone size, CDR3 length, J gene, V gene, CDR3 protein, CDR3 DNA. The D gene is left open where the match is weak. The size entry is marked missing in some rows and otherwise reads once, few, many or a size class.

D: .
size: .
length: 14
J: TRBJ2-2
V: TRBV10-1
CDR3: CASSDGTLTAELFF
DNA: TGCGCCAGCAGTGATGGGACACTCACCGCGGAGCTGTTTTTT

D: .
size: few
length: 13
J: TRBJ1-1
V: TRBV5-1
CDR3: CASKLKMNTEAFF
DNA: TGCGCCAGCAAACTGAAAATGAACACTGAAGCTTTCTTT

D: .
size: .
length: 14
J: TRBJ2-5
V: TRBV5-4
CDR3: CASSLREPPETQYF
DNA: TGTGCCAGCAGCTTAAGAGAGCCTCCGGAGACCCAGTACTTC

D: TRBD1
size: .
length: 18
J: TRBJ2-7
V: TRBV14
CDR3: CASSHTDPGQGSPYEQYF
DNA: TGTGCCAGCAGCCATACAGATCCGGGACAGGGGTCGCCCTACGAGCAGTACTTC

D: TRBD1
size: many
length: 14
J: TRBJ1-1
V: TRBV7-6
CDR3: CASSLATGGTEAFF
DNA: TGTGCCAGCAGCTTAGCGACAGGGGGCACTGAAGCTTTCTTT

D: TRBD1
size: many
length: 18
J: TRBJ2-3
V: TRBV7-3
CDR3: CASSLKGQGTGSTDTQYF
DNA: TGTGCCAGCAGCTTAAAAGGACAGGGGACCGGGAGCACAGATACGCAGTATTTT

D: .
size: .
length: 11
J: TRBJ1-1
V: TRBV7-9
CDR3: CASSLASKAFF
DNA: TGTGCCAGCAGCTTAGCATCTAAAGCTTTCTTT

D: .
size: .
length: 15
J: TRBJ1-2
V: TRBV7-4
CDR3: CASSPEVQKNYGYTF
DNA: TGTGCCAGCAGCCCTGAGGTACAGAAAAACTATGGCTACACCTTC

D: TRBD2
size: .
length: 15
J: TRBJ2-1
V: TRBV28
CDR3: CASSSSPGLGNEQFF
DNA: TGTGCCAGCAGTTCCTCCCCGGGACTAGGAAATGAGCAGTTCTTC

D: .
size: many
length: 17
J: TRBJ2-2
V: TRBV28
CDR3: CASSFVMTGANTGELFF
DNA: TGTGCCAGCAGTTTTGTTATGACCGGGGCGAACACCGGGGAGCTGTTTTTT

D: TRBD1
size: .
length: 14
J: TRBJ2-2
V: TRBV28
CDR3: CASNPTGETGELFF
DNA: TGTGCCAGCAATCCGACAGGGGAAACCGGGGAGCTGTTTTTT

D: TRBD1
size: many
length: 13
J: TRBJ1-2
V: TRBV27
CDR3: CASSFKAGGGYTF
DNA: TGTGCCAGCAGTTTTAAGGCAGGGGGCGGCTACACCTTC

D: .
size: many
length: 14
J: TRBJ2-6
V: TRBV7-2
CDR3: CASSVITGANVLTF
DNA: TGTGCCAGCAGCGTAATCACTGGGGCCAACGTCCTGACTTTC

D: .
size: many
length: 15
J: TRBJ2-3
V: TRBV11-2
CDR3: CASSLEDARADTQYF
DNA: TGTGCCAGCAGCTTAGAAGACGCGAGAGCAGATACGCAGTATTTT

D: .
size: few
length: 12
J: TRBJ1-2
V: TRBV2
CDR3: CASWGGRKGYTF
DNA: TGTGCCAGCTGGGGGGGAAGAAAGGGCTACACCTTC

D: .
size: .
length: 12
J: TRBJ1-1
V: TRBV19
CDR3: CASSFANTVAFF
DNA: TGTGCCAGTAGTTTCGCAAACACTGTAGCTTTCTTT

D: TRBD2
size: .
length: 16
J: TRBJ2-1
V: TRBV3-1
CDR3: CASSQVVVAGLGEQFF
DNA: TGTGCCAGCAGCCAAGTCGTGGTAGCGGGATTGGGTGAGCAGTTCTTC

D: .
size: few
length: 13
J: TRBJ2-1
V: TRBV29-1
CDR3: CSAKGGSVNEQFF
DNA: TGCAGCGCTAAGGGGGGTTCAGTCAATGAGCAGTTCTTC

D: TRBD1
size: many
length: 15
J: TRBJ2-1
V: TRBV11-2
CDR3: CASSPGGYSYNEQFF
DNA: TGTGCCAGCAGCCCAGGGGGCTATTCCTACAATGAGCAGTTCTTC

D: TRBD2
size: few
length: 16
J: TRBJ2-7
V: TRBV5-5
CDR3: CASSAGLATEPDEQYF
DNA: TGTGCCAGCAGCGCGGGACTAGCGACGGAGCCCGACGAGCAGTACTTC

D: TRBD2
size: many
length: 16
J: TRBJ2-5
V: TRBV28
CDR3: CASSLQAGGQLETQYF
DNA: TGTGCCAGCAGTTTGCAAGCGGGAGGGCAACTAGAGACCCAGTACTTC

D: .
size: many
length: 13
J: TRBJ1-1
V: TRBV6-1
CDR3: CASSDRGDTEAFF
DNA: TGTGCCAGCAGTGACAGGGGTGACACTGAAGCTTTCTTT

D: .
size: many
length: 12
J: TRBJ2-1
V: TRBV7-9
CDR3: CASSFRVSEQFF
DNA: TGTGCCAGCAGCTTTCGGGTTTCTGAGCAGTTCTTC

D: TRBD1
size: many
length: 15
J: TRBJ1-4
V: TRBV7-2
CDR3: CASSHGGQSHEKLFF
DNA: TGTGCCAGCAGCCACGGGGGACAGTCCCATGAAAAACTGTTTTTT

D: .
size: few
length: 13
J: TRBJ2-7
V: TRBV6-1
CDR3: CARPPGQVYEQYF
DNA: TGTGCCAGGCCTCCGGGCCAAGTCTACGAGCAGTACTTC

D: TRBD1
size: .
length: 15
J: TRBJ1-3
V: TRBV27
CDR3: CASSLQGGTWNTIYF
DNA: TGTGCCAGCAGTTTACAAGGGGGCACGTGGAACACCATATATTTT

D: TRBD1
size: many
length: 17
J: TRBJ1-1
V: TRBV11-2
CDR3: CASSFRGRTLMNTEAFF
DNA: TGTGCCAGCAGCTTCAGGGGGCGGACATTAATGAACACTGAAGCTTTCTTT

D: TRBD1
size: many
length: 14
J: TRBJ2-1
V: TRBV11-2
CDR3: CASSSRQGASEQFF
DNA: TGTGCCAGCAGCTCCCGACAGGGGGCCAGTGAGCAGTTCTTC

D: .
size: .
length: 15
J: TRBJ1-3
V: TRBV6-5
CDR3: CATQGRSSSGNTIYF
DNA: TGTGCCACCCAGGGAAGGTCGAGCTCTGGAAACACCATATATTTT

D: .
size: many
length: 16
J: TRBJ2-1
V: TRBV4-1
CDR3: CASSQDLLLANNEQFF
DNA: TGCGCCAGCAGCCAAGATTTGCTTTTAGCGAACAATGAGCAGTTCTTC

D: .
size: .
length: 13
J: TRBJ1-2
V: TRBV29-1
CDR3: CSVEDGASYGYTF
DNA: TGCAGCGTTGAAGACGGGGCCAGCTATGGCTACACCTTC

D: .
size: .
length: 13
J: TRBJ2-1
V: TRBV5-1
CDR3: CASAYQGHNEQFF
DNA: TGCGCCAGCGCTTACCAGGGTCACAATGAGCAGTTCTTC

D: TRBD2
size: many
length: 17
J: TRBJ2-1
V: TRBV27
CDR3: CASILNPGTSSYNEQFF
DNA: TGTGCCAGCATCCTAAATCCCGGGACTAGCTCCTACAATGAGCAGTTCTTC

D: TRBD1
size: .
length: 14
J: TRBJ1-2
V: TRBV20-1
CDR3: CSAPQGQDNYGYTF
DNA: TGCAGTGCTCCGCAGGGACAGGATAACTATGGCTACACCTTC

D: TRBD1
size: .
length: 16
J: TRBJ2-7
V: TRBV27
CDR3: CASDSLQTGGGWEQYF
DNA: TGTGCCAGCGACTCATTACAGACAGGGGGTGGTTGGGAGCAGTACTTC

D: TRBD1
size: many
length: 15
J: TRBJ1-5
V: TRBV28
CDR3: CASSLSDRVSQPQHF
DNA: TGTGCCAGCAGTTTATCCGACAGGGTGAGTCAGCCCCAGCATTTT

D: .
size: once
length: 16
J: TRBJ2-2
V: TRBV10-3
CDR3: CAISESFGRMTGELFF
DNA: TGTGCCATCAGTGAGTCTTTCGGCAGGATGACCGGGGAGCTGTTTTTT

D: .
size: few
length: 14
J: TRBJ2-2
V: TRBV28
CDR3: CASSFSQNTGELFF
DNA: TGTGCCAGCAGTTTCAGCCAGAACACCGGGGAGCTGTTTTTT

D: .
size: .
length: 16
J: TRBJ2-1
V: TRBV20-1
CDR3: CSAREGRSLDYNEQFF
DNA: TGCAGTGCTAGAGAGGGGCGGTCCCTGGACTACAATGAGCAGTTCTTC

D: TRBD1
size: many
length: 19
J: TRBJ2-3
V: TRBV7-6
CDR3: CASSLNLIRDRASTDTQYF
DNA: TGTGCCAGCAGCTTAAACTTGATCCGGGACAGGGCTAGCACAGATACGCAGTATTTT

D: .
size: many
length: 14
J: TRBJ1-3
V: TRBV12-3/TRBV12-4
CDR3: CASSLLGSGNTIYF
DNA: TGTGCCAGCAGTCTCCTCGGCTCTGGAAACACCATATATTTT

D: TRBD2
size: few
length: 15
J: TRBJ2-5
V: TRBV15
CDR3: CATSSSGRAGETQYF
DNA: TGTGCCACCAGCAGTAGCGGGAGGGCTGGGGAGACCCAGTACTTC

D: .
size: many
length: 15
J: TRBJ2-1
V: TRBV7-3
CDR3: CASSLELSSYNEQFF
DNA: TGTGCCAGCAGCTTAGAATTAAGCTCCTACAATGAGCAGTTCTTC

D: TRBD1
size: .
length: 15
J: TRBJ1-5
V: TRBV27
CDR3: CASSFTGGARQPQHF
DNA: TGTGCCAGCAGTTTCACAGGGGGGGCCCGACAGCCCCAGCATTTT

D: .
size: .
length: 15
J: TRBJ2-1
V: TRBV9
CDR3: CASALRDGSYNEQFF
DNA: TGTGCCAGCGCGCTCCGGGACGGCTCCTACAATGAGCAGTTCTTC

D: TRBD1
size: many
length: 15
J: TRBJ1-2
V: TRBV28
CDR3: CASSETGGFGYGYTF
DNA: TGTGCCAGCAGTGAAACAGGGGGCTTCGGCTATGGCTACACCTTC

D: .
size: many
length: 11
J: TRBJ2-2
V: TRBV6-6
CDR3: CASVRSGELFF
DNA: TGTGCCAGCGTGAGATCCGGGGAGCTGTTTTTT

D: .
size: many
length: 16
J: TRBJ2-5
V: TRBV12-3/TRBV12-4
CDR3: CASSLRQGKVRETQYF
DNA: TGTGCCAGCAGTTTGCGTCAGGGGAAGGTACGGGAGACCCAGTACTTC

D: TRBD1
size: many
length: 15
J: TRBJ2-7
V: TRBV7-9
CDR3: CASSLAVTGSNEQYF
DNA: TGTGCCAGCAGCTTAGCGGTGACAGGGTCGAACGAGCAGTACTTC

D: TRBD1
size: .
length: 16
J: TRBJ1-6
V: TRBV10-3
CDR3: CATQGDRAPYNSPLHF
DNA: TGTGCCACCCAGGGGGACAGGGCTCCCTATAATTCACCCCTCCACTTT

D: .
size: few
length: 12
J: TRBJ2-1
V: TRBV29-1
CDR3: CSVVPEYNEQFF
DNA: TGCAGCGTTGTTCCAGAGTACAATGAGCAGTTCTTC

D: .
size: few
length: 13
J: TRBJ2-4
V: TRBV5-1
CDR3: CASSFRQEDIQYF
DNA: TGCGCCAGCAGCTTCCGACAGGAGGACATTCAGTACTTC

D: TRBD1
size: few
length: 14
J: TRBJ1-3
V: TRBV28
CDR3: CASRGTGGRNTIYF
DNA: TGTGCCAGCAGGGGGACAGGCGGTCGGAACACCATATATTTT

D: TRBD1
size: many
length: 13
J: TRBJ2-5
V: TRBV7-3
CDR3: CASSSGGWETQYF
DNA: TGTGCCAGCAGCTCAGGGGGCTGGGAGACCCAGTACTTC